The 21 T cell receptor beta chains given below trace back to one sample, sequenced in a study of blood T cell repertoires in COVID-19. Only in-frame clones appear in the TCRdb table, and some are missing; sequencing was by immunoSEQ multiplex PCR. The sample includes roughly 220,000 clones, about 85% of them seen just once. The specimen sequenced was peripheral blood. The receptors originated from a woman aged 50 to 60 with COVID-19, enrolled during active disease.

The chain uses TRBV6-5 and TRBJ2-2; D might be TRBD1 (5 bases). The CDR3 spans 13 residues. Per germline, CDR1 MNHEY and CDR2 SVGAGI. V gave up 2 bases and J gave up 15 bases, with 16 bases separating them. Written as DNA, the CDR3 is TGTGCCAGCAGTTACGGGGCAGGGCAGACGATGTTTTTT. As protein: CASSYGAGQTMFF.

This sequence joins TRBV7-9 and TRBJ1-5; D may be TRBD1 (6 bases). Germline CDR1 and CDR2: SEHNR and FQNEAQ (reference sequence). Between the trimmed V and J ends, which lost 5 bases and 5 bases, there was a span of 13 bases. This CDR3 is built from 14 residues. The CDR3 nucleotides are TGTGCCAGCAGCCGCACAGGGAGGGATCAGCCCCAGCATTTT. Its translation: CASSRTGRDQPQHF.

This chain links TRBV4-3 with TRBJ2-7, with 10 bases fitting TRBD1. Germline CDR1 is LGHNA and CDR2 is YSLEER. The CDR3 is 18 amino acids. Trimming at V came to 0 bases and at J to 3 bases, leaving 11 bases not matched to a gene. The CDR3 coding sequence is TGCGCCAGCAGCCAAGATCTTGGGACAGGGGTTAGGCACTACGAGCAGTACTTC. Translating it yields CASSQDLGTGVRHYEQYF.

The chain's CDR3 is CASSQDLISGGLVVEQFF. The CDR3 DNA follows: TGCGCCAGCAGCCAAGATTTAATATCCGGGGGGCTAGTGGTCGAGCAGTTCTTC. The chain couples TRBV4-1 to TRBJ2-1, with D maybe TRBD2 (7 bases). The CDR3 contains 18 residues. With 0 bases removed from V and 10 bases from J, the gap between germline ends came to 25 bases. Germline CDR1 is MGHRA and CDR2 is YSYEKL.

With respect to this clone: Other DNA variants within this sample encode the same CDR3. The chain carries TRBV28 and TRBJ2-7; TRBD1 is a possible D gene (6 bases). Per the germline V gene, CDR1 is MDHEN and CDR2 is SYDVKM. The CDR3 has 13 residues. Trimming stripped 3 bases from V and 1 base from J, with 7 bases between. This CDR3 is CASSLRGSYEQYV. CDR3 nucleotides: TGTGCCAGCAGTTTGAGGGGGTCCTACGAGCAGTACGTC.

This chain uses TRBV7-9 with TRBJ1-1; 7 nucleotides line up with TRBD1. The V gene's germline CDR1 is SEHNR and CDR2 FQNEAQ (reference sequence). With 5 bases clipped from V and 6 bases from J, the junction kept 6 bases outside the gene matches. The CDR3 is made up of 13 amino acids. CDR3 amino acids: CASSDREFPEAFF. The CDR3 DNA reads TGTGCCAGCAGCGACAGGGAATTTCCTGAAGCTTTCTTT.

The V and J genes are TRBV28 and TRBJ1-1, with 7 bases fitting TRBD1. After removal of 6 bases from V and 3 bases from J, the junction contained 7 bases not matched to a gene. CDR1 and CDR2 (germline): MDHEN, SYDVKM. This CDR3 contains 14 residues. The chain's CDR3 is CASSPQGEYTEAFF. In DNA form, the CDR3 reads TGTGCCAGCAGCCCCCAGGGGGAGTACACTGAAGCTTTCTTT. Based on the CDR3 plus reference TRBV28 and TRBJ1-1, the full variable domain is DVKVTQSSRYLVKRTGEKVFLECVQDMDHENMFWYRQDPGLGLRLIYFSYDVKMKEKGDIPEGYSVSREKKERFSLILESASTNQTSMYLCASSPQGEYTEAFFGQGTRLTVV.

This clone has only a few counts. The CDR3 sequence: CASSQFNGEQYF. The CDR3, as DNA: TGCGCCAGCAGTCAATTTAACGGCGAGCAGTACTTC. J is TRBJ2-7 and V is TRBV23-1, with no clear D. TRBV23-1 is an ORF for which the function is uncertain. The V and J ends lost 1 base and 6 bases respectively, with 7 bases between them. This CDR3 spans 12 amino acids.

The chain uses TRBV5-1 and TRBJ2-1; 8 bases agree with TRBD1. CDR3 size: 14 residues. Unmatched junction bases numbered 8, after V lost 4 bases and J lost 8 bases. The germline gives CDR1 SGHRS, CDR2 YFSETQ. The CDR3 coding sequence is TGCGCCAGCAGCCCCGGACAGGGTTTAGATGAGCAGTTCTTC. Translation gives CASSPGQGLDEQFF.

This chain connects TRBV5-1 to TRBJ1-5; D is unresolved. Germline assignment: CDR1 SGHRS and CDR2 YFSETQ. The CDR3 has 15 residues. Between the trimmed V and J ends, which lost 4 bases and 5 bases, there was a span of 16 bases. CDR3 region: CASSPGLGLDQPQHF. In DNA form, the CDR3 reads TGCGCCAGCAGCCCTGGACTGGGCCTGGATCAGCCCCAGCATTTT.

This clone was detected only a few times. The chain uses TRBV5-1 and TRBJ1-6; D perhaps matches TRBD1 (5 bases). CDR3 length: 15 residues. Trimming took 3 bases from V and 8 from J, leaving 15 bases between them. Looked up from germline, CDR1 is SGHRS and CDR2 is YFSETQ. The CDR3 loop is CASSSSRGGDSPLHF. The CDR3 bases are TGCGCCAGCAGCTCCTCGCGGGGAGGGGATTCACCCCTCCACTTT.

The V and J genes are TRBV6-2 or TRBV6-3 and TRBJ2-7; 11 nucleotides match TRBD2. CDR1 MNHEY and CDR2 SVGEGT come from the germline V gene. The CDR3 extends over 14 amino acids. The junction had 1 base not matched to a gene; V was cut back by 3 bases and J by 3 bases. CDR3 residues: CASSYGTSGYEQYF. CDR3 DNA sequence: TGTGCCAGCAGTTATGGGACTAGCGGCTACGAGCAGTACTTC.

V is TRBV2 and J is TRBJ2-2; 7 bases align to TRBD1. The V and J ends lost 6 bases and 4 bases, in that order; junction bases with no gene match: 5. Germline CDR1 reads SNHLY; CDR2 reads FYNNEI. The CDR3 runs to 14 residues. CDR3: CASSKTGTTGELFF. The CDR3 coding sequence is TGTGCCAGCAGCAAGACAGGGACCACCGGGGAGCTGTTTTTT.

This chain uses TRBV28 with TRBJ2-7; TRBD1 matches 7 bases. The CDR3 is 14 amino acids. CDR1 is MDHEN and CDR2 is SYDVKM in the germline V gene. Trimming took 6 bases from V and 2 from J; bases not matched to a gene: 7. CDR3 loop: CASSPGQSAYEQYF. CDR3 bases: TGTGCCAGCAGCCCGGGACAGAGTGCCTACGAGCAGTACTTC.

The chain recombines TRBV6-2 or TRBV6-3 with TRBJ1-5; D unclear. The germline CDR1 and CDR2 sequences are MNHEY and SVGEGT. The CDR3 consists of 11 residues. The germline V and J ends were trimmed by 3 bases and 9 bases, with 6 bases remaining between them. CDR3 sequence: CASSYPSPQHF. DNA of the CDR3: TGTGCCAGCAGTTATCCCTCGCCCCAGCATTTT.

The J gene is TRBJ1-2, the V gene TRBV12-3 or TRBV12-4, with 9 bases matching TRBD1. V lost 6 bases and J lost 7; bases outside the gene matches: 3. The CDR3 contains 12 residues. The CDR3 loop reads CASRTGGTGYTF. CDR3 nucleotide sequence: TGTGCCAGCAGAACAGGGGGCACTGGCTACACCTTC.

This rearrangement joins TRBV13 to TRBJ2-2; tentative D call: TRBD2 (6 bases). V dropped 2 bases and J dropped 5 bases, with 18 bases sitting between them. CDR3 length: 17 residues. The germline CDR1 and CDR2 sequences are PRHDT and FYEKMQ (reference sequence). This chain's CDR3 is CASSLSTGLGGTGELFF. The CDR3 DNA follows: TGTGCCAGCAGCTTATCCACGGGACTCGGCGGTACCGGGGAGCTGTTTTTT.

The chain carries TRBV23-1 and TRBJ1-2, with 9 bases identical to TRBD1. TRBV23-1 is filed as an ORF, its function uncertain. J gave up 2 bases and V 6 bases, and 13 bases lay outside the gene matches. The CDR3 loop spans 17 amino acids. The CDR3 protein is CASSPHGQGRANYGYTF. The CDR3 region has the DNA TGCGCCAGCAGCCCCCATGGACAGGGGAGAGCGAACTATGGCTACACCTTC.

CDR3 protein: CASSLDSSQETQYF. DNA of the CDR3: TGTGCCAGCAGCTTAGATTCTTCCCAAGAGACCCAGTACTTC. The chain has TRBV7-2 and TRBJ2-5; D remains unclear. V lost 1 base and J lost 1, with 7 bases in between. The germline gives CDR1 SGHTA, CDR2 FQGNSA. This CDR3 is 14 amino acids long.

This rearrangement joins TRBV9 to TRBJ1-1; D might be TRBD1 (6 bases). Trimming shortened V by 3 bases and J by 0 bases, and 15 bases separated the two germline ends. This CDR3 region has 16 residues. Germline-derived CDR1 and CDR2 are SGDLS and YYNGEE. The chain's CDR3 is CASSASMDSMNTEAFF. Here the CDR3 DNA reads TGTGCCAGCAGCGCCTCCATGGACAGCATGAACACTGAAGCTTTCTTT.

J is TRBJ2-1 and V is TRBV15; possibly TRBD2 for D (6 bases). Germline V gene sequence: CDR1 LNHNV, CDR2 YYDKDF (reference sequence). The CDR3 is made up of 17 amino acids. With 0 bases removed from V and 7 bases from J, the gap between germline ends came to 19 bases. The CDR3 bases are TGTGCCACCAGCAGAGATAGGAATCCTACCGGGGGTAATGAGCAGTTCTTC. Its translation is CATSRDRNPTGGNEQFF.